The 19 T cell receptor beta chains below all came from one sample that was sequenced in a study of shared clonotypes between healthy human individuals. Naive CD8 cells, CD45RO-negative and positively selected for CCR7, excluded terminally differentiated effector memory CD45RA+ cells. Method: immunoSEQ multiplex PCR; TCRdb's copy keeps in-frame clones and lacks some. The sample has roughly 2 million clones, approximately 94% seen once. The specimen was naive CD8+ T cells sorted from blood. The receptor source for this set is a man between 18 and 29 years old in good health.

DNA of the CDR3: TGTGCCAGCGCCCTGGGGGCGGGCTCTGGAAACACCATATATTTT. It codes for CASALGAGSGNTIYF. The V call is TRBV9, the J call TRBJ1-3; possibly TRBD1 for D (6 bases). The CDR3 is made up of 15 amino acids. Germline CDR1 and CDR2: SGDLS and YYNGEE. Trimming stripped 7 bases from V and 0 bases from J, with 14 bases between.

This chain connects TRBV6-5 to TRBJ2-7; D not certain. CDR1 is MNHEY and CDR2 is SVGAGI in the germline V gene. Trimming removed 8 bases from V and 0 bases from J, with 11 bases in between. CDR3 length: 13 amino acids. The CDR3 is CASGYTSSYEQYF. Written as DNA, the CDR3 is TGTGCCAGCGGGTACACGAGCTCCTACGAGCAGTACTTC.

As to this clone: The sample holds other DNA sequences that translate to the same CDR3. The chain carries TRBV9 and TRBJ2-7, with a weak D call TRBD2 (5 bases). This CDR3 is 14 amino acids long. V was cut by 0 bases and J by 2 bases, with 9 bases left in between. Germline CDR1 and CDR2: SGDLS and YYNGEE. CDR3 DNA sequence: TGTGCCAGCAGCGTAGCTGGAGGTACCTACGAGCAGTACTTC. Residues: CASSVAGGTYEQYF.

The CDR3 bases are TGTGCCAGCAAGCTGTGGGAAGACAATTCACCCCTCCACTTT. Its protein is CASKLWEDNSPLHF. This chain joins TRBV25-1 and TRBJ1-6; D call uncertain. Germline-derived CDR1 and CDR2 are MGHDK and SYGVNS. V dropped 7 bases and J dropped 7 bases, with 14 bases sitting between them. This CDR3 region has 14 residues.

The chain employs TRBV6-5 and TRBJ2-1, with D hard to call. Trimming cost V 0 bases and J 6 bases, with 9 bases left between them. Germline CDR1 and CDR2: MNHEY and SVGAGI. This CDR3 is built from 14 residues. In nucleotides, the CDR3 is TGTGCCAGCAGTTACTCGGGAAGGGTCAATGAGCAGTTCTTC. Its translation is CASSYSGRVNEQFF.

In DNA, the CDR3 is TGCGCCAGCAGTGAGTCAGGACTAGCGGGGGGGCTTGATGAGCAGTTCTTC. It encodes CASSESGLAGGLDEQFF. The rearrangement links TRBV10-2 to TRBJ2-1; TRBD2 matches at 15 bases. Trimming removed 0 bases from V and 8 bases from J; junction bases left unmatched: 5. The CDR3 totals 17 residues. Germline V gene data show CDR1 as WSHSY and CDR2 as SAAADI.

The chain links TRBV9 to TRBJ1-5; 7 bases line up with TRBD1. Trimming at V came to 3 bases and at J to 5 bases, leaving 2 bases not matched to a gene. CDR3 length: 13 residues. Germline-derived CDR1 and CDR2 are SGDLS and YYNGEE. CDR3 DNA: TGTGCCAGCAGCGCCACAGGGGATCAGCCCCAGCATTTT. It specifies CASSATGDQPQHF. Combining the CDR3 with reference TRBV9 and TRBJ1-5 gives the whole variable domain DSGVTQTPKHLITATGQRVTLRCSPRSGDLSVYWYQQSLDQGLQFLIQYYNGEERAKGNILERFSAQQFPDLHSELNLSSLELGDSALYFCASSATGDQPQHFGDGTRLSIL.

Regarding this clone: In the same sample, other DNA sequences code for this CDR3. The chain has TRBV7-9 and TRBJ2-7; D is uncertain. Deletions cut 5 bases from V and 0 bases from J, with 8 bases between. The CDR3 contains 13 residues. Germline CDR1 and CDR2: SEHNR and FQNEAQ (reference sequence). The CDR3 DNA reads TGTGCCAGCAGCCTGACGAGCTCCTACGAGCAGTACTTC. It yields the protein CASSLTSSYEQYF. Full variable domain (outside the CDR3, taken from reference TRBV7-9 and TRBJ2-7): DTGVSQNPRHKITKRGQNVTFRCDPISEHNRLYWYRQTLGQGPEFLTYFQNEAQLEKSRLLSDRFSAERPKGSFSTLEIQRTEQGDSAMYLCASSLTSSYEQYFGPGTRLTVT.

This chain uses TRBV27 with TRBJ2-7; 10 bases are shared with TRBD2. CDR1 is MNHEY and CDR2 is SMNVEV in the germline V gene (reference sequence). This CDR3 region has 14 residues. Trimming cost V 3 bases and J 7 bases; bases outside gene matches: 6. CDR3: CASSFLAGENEQYF. In nucleotides, the CDR3 is TGTGCCAGCAGTTTCCTAGCGGGAGAAAATGAGCAGTACTTC.

Concerning this clone: Other DNA sequences of this sample code for an identical CDR3. The chain uses TRBV6-1 and TRBJ2-7, with a tentative D call TRBD2 (6 bases). Germline lookup yields CDR1 MNHNS and CDR2 SASEGT. V lost 2 bases to trimming and J lost 2 bases, with 10 bases between them. This CDR3 is built from 14 residues. The DNA of the CDR3 is TGTGCCAGCAGTGAAACCGGGAGCGCCTACGAGCAGTACTTC. Translating gives CASSETGSAYEQYF.

The J gene is TRBJ1-2, the V gene TRBV27, with TRBD1 matching 7 bases. This CDR3 has 14 amino acids. CDR1 and CDR2 (germline): MNHEY, SMNVEV (reference sequence). J was trimmed by 2 bases and V by 6 bases; bases with no gene match: 6. The CDR3 nucleotides are TGTGCCAGCAGAGGGACAGAAAGGAACTATGGCTACACCTTC. Translating it yields CASRGTERNYGYTF.

The genes are TRBV7-8 and TRBJ2-1; TRBD2 is a possible D gene (5 bases). Germline CDR1 and CDR2: SGHVS and FQNEAQ. The CDR3 length is 12 residues. Trimming removed 5 bases at V and 10 bases at J, with 12 bases between. This chain's CDR3 is CASSLLGEEQFF. In nucleotides, the CDR3 is TGTGCCAGCAGCCTACTCGGGGAGGAGCAGTTCTTC.

The CDR3 reads CATSRDHLDQSYEQYF. CDR3 DNA sequence: TGTGCCACCAGCAGAGATCACCTGGATCAGTCCTACGAGCAGTACTTC. This chain links TRBV15 with TRBJ2-7; the D is unclear. The CDR3 covers 16 residues. CDR1 and CDR2 (germline): LNHNV, YYDKDF (reference sequence). V lost 0 bases, J lost 1 base, and 13 bases lay in between. The full variable domain, its missing parts supplied by reference TRBV15 and TRBJ2-7, is DAMVIQNPRYQVTQFGKPVTLSCSQTLNHNVMYWYQQKSSQAPKLLFHYYDKDFNNEADTPDNFQSRRPNTSFCFLDIRSPGLGDTAMYLCATSRDHLDQSYEQYFGPGTRLTVT.

The chain employs TRBV7-9 and TRBJ2-7; TRBD1 is a possible D gene (6 bases). Trimming shortened V by 5 bases and J by 4 bases, and 12 bases separated the two germline ends. The germline CDR1 and CDR2 sequences are SEHNR and FQNEAQ (reference sequence). The CDR3 is 13 residues long. CDR3: CASSGRTVYEQYF. The CDR3 nucleotides read TGTGCCAGCAGCGGACGGACAGTATACGAGCAGTACTTC.

As regards this clone: A read error may account for a junction end that differs from germline. The V gene is TRBV7-7, the J gene TRBJ2-5, with D perhaps TRBD1 (5 bases). The CDR3 has 14 residues. Per the germline V gene, CDR1 is SSHAT and CDR2 is FNYEAQ (reference sequence). CDR3 nucleotides: TGTGCTAGCAGCCCGACTTCCTCAGGGGAGACCCAGTACTTC. This codes for CASSPTSSGETQYF.

The table lists this clone with a few counts. The CDR3 nucleotides are TGTGCCAGCAACCCGACAGGGGAGTATGAGCAGTTCTTC. Protein product: CASNPTGEYEQFF. This sequence joins TRBV5-6 and TRBJ2-1; 8 bases match TRBD1. V lost 6 bases, J lost 8 bases, and 7 bases stayed unmatched. There are 13 residues in the CDR3. The germline V gene has CDR1 SGHDT and CDR2 YYEEEE.

J is TRBJ2-5 and V is TRBV7-2, with 8 bases lining up with TRBD2. This CDR3 is 18 amino acids long. The V segment lost 4 bases and the J segment 4 bases; nucleotides outside the gene matches: 17. CDR1 SGHTA and CDR2 FQGNSA come from the germline V gene. The CDR3 nucleotides read TGTGCCAGCAGCTCCCCGTTTGAAGGGGCGGGAGGAGGAGAGACCCAGTACTTC. It yields the protein CASSSPFEGAGGGETQYF.

V and J are TRBV27 and TRBJ2-7, with 7 positions matching TRBD2. The V gene end was trimmed by 8 bases and the J gene end by 8 bases; junction bases not matched to a gene: 12. The CDR3 has 13 amino acids. Germline V CDR1 and CDR2: MNHEY, SMNVEV (reference sequence). This CDR3 is CASGSDGGNKQYF. DNA of the CDR3: TGTGCCAGCGGCTCGGACGGGGGGAACAAGCAGTACTTC.

The V gene is TRBV4-1, the J gene TRBJ2-7; 7 bases are a match to TRBD2. The CDR3 consists of 15 residues. Germline lookup yields CDR1 MGHRA and CDR2 YSYEKL. V lost 0 bases, J lost 2 bases, and 4 bases stayed unmatched. The CDR3 sequence is CASSQETSNPYEQYF. In DNA form, the CDR3 reads TGCGCCAGCAGCCAAGAGACTAGCAATCCCTACGAGCAGTACTTC.